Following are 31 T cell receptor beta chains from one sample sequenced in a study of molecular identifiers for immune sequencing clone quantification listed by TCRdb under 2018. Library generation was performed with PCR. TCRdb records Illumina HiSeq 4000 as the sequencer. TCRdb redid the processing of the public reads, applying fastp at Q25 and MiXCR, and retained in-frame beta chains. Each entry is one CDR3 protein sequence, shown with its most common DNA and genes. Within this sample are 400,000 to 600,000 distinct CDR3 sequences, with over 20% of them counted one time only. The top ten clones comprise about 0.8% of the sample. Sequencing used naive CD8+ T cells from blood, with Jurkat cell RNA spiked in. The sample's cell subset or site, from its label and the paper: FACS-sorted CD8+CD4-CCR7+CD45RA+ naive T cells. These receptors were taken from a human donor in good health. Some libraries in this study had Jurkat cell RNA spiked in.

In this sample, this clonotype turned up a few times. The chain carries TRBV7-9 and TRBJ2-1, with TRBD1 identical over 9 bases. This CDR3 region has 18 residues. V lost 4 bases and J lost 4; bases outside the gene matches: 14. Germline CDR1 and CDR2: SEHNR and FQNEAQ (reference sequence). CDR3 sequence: CASSSGTGRSRGYNEQFF. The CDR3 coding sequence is TGTGCCAGCAGCTCCGGGACAGGGCGCTCCCGGGGATACAATGAGCAGTTCTTC.

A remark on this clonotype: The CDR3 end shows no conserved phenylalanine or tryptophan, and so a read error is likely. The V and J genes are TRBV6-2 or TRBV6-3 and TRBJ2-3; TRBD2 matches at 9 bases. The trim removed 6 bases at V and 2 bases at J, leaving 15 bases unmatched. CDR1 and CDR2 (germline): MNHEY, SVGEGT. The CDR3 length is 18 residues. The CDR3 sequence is CASRPYTRTSAFTDTQYL. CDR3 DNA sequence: TGTGCCAGCAGACCCTACACTAGGACTAGCGCCTTCACAGATACGCAGTATTTA.

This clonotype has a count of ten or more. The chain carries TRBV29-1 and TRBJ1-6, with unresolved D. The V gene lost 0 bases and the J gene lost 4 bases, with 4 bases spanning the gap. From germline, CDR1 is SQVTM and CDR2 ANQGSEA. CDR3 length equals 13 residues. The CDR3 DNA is TGCAGCGTTGAAGAAGGATATAATTCACCCCTCCACTTT. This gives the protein CSVEEGYNSPLHF.

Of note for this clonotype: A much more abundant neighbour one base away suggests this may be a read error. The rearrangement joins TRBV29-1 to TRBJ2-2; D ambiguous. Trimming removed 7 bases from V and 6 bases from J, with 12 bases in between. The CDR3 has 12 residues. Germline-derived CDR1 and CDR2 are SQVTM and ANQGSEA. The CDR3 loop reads CSASVLPGELFF. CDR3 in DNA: TGCAGCGCTTCTGTTCTACCCGGGGAGCTGTTTTTT.

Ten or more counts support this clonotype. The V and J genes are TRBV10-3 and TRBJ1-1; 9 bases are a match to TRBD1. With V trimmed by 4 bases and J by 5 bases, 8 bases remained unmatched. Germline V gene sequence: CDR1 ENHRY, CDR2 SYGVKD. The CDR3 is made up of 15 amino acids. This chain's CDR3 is CAISVTGGAGTEAFF. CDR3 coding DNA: TGTGCCATCAGTGTAACAGGGGGCGCTGGGACTGAAGCTTTCTTT.

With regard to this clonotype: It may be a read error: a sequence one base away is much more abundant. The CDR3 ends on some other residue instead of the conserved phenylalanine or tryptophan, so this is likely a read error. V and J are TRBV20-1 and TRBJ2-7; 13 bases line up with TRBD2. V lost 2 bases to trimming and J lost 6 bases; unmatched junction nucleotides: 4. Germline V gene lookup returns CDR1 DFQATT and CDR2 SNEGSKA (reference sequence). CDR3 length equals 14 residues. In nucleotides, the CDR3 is TGCAGTGCTAGACAACTAGCGGGAGGGCCCGAGCAGTACCTC. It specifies CSARQLAGGPEQYL.

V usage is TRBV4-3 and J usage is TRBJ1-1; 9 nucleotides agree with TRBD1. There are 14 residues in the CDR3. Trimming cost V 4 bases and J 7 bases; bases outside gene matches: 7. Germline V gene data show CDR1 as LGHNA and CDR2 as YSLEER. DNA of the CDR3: TGCGCCAGCAGCCCGCGGACAGGGGAGGTTGAAGCTTTCTTT. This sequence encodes CASSPRTGEVEAFF.

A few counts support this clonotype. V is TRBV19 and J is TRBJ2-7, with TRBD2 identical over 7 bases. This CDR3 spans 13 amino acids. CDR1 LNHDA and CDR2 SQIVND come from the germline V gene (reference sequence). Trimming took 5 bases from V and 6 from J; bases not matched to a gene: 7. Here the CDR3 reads CASSAGVRGEQYF. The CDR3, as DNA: TGTGCCAGTAGTGCGGGAGTCCGGGGCGAGCAGTACTTC.

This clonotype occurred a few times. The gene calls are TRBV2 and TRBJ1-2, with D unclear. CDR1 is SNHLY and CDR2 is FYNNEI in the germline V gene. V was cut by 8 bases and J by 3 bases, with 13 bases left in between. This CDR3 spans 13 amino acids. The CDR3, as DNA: TGTGCCAGCGTCGGGCAGAGGGACTATGGCTACACCTTC. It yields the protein CASVGQRDYGYTF.

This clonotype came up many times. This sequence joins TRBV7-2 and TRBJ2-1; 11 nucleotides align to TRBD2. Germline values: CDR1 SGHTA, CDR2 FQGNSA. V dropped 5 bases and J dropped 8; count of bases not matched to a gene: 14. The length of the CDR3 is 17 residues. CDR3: CASSPSPKGLAAYEQFF. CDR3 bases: TGTGCCAGCAGCCCTAGCCCCAAGGGACTAGCGGCCTATGAGCAGTTCTTC. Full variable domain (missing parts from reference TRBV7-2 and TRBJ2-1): GAGVSQSPSNKVTEKGKDVELRCDPISGHTALYWYRQSLGQGLEFLIYFQGNSAPDKSGLPSDRFSAERTGGSVSTLTIQRTQQEDSAVYLCASSPSPKGLAAYEQFFGPGTRLTVL.

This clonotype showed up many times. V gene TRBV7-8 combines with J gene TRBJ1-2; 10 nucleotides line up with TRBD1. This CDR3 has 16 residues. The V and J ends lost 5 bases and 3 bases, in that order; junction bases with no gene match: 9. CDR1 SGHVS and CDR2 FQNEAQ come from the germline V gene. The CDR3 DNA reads TGTGCCAGCAGCCATGGACAGGGGGGGAGTTACTATGGCTACACCTTC. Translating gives CASSHGQGGSYYGYTF. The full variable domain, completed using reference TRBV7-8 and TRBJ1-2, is GAGVSQSPRYKVAKRGQDVALRCDPISGHVSLFWYQQALGQGPEFLTYFQNEAQLDKSGLPSDRFFAERPEGSVSTLKIQRTQQEDSAVYLCASSHGQGGSYYGYTFGSGTRLTVV.

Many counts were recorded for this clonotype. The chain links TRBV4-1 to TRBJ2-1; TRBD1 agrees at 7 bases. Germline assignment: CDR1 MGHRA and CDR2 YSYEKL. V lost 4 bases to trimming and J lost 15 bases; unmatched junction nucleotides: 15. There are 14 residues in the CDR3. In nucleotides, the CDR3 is TGCGCCAGCAGCCCAAAACAGGGGTCCTTTTCTCGGTTCTTC. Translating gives CASSPKQGSFSRFF.

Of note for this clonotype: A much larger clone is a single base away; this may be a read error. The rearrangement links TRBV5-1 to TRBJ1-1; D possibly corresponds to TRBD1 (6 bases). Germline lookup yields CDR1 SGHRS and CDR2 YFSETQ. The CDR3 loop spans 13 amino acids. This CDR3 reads CASILNTGTEAFF. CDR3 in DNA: TGCGCCAGCATCTTGAACACAGGGACTGAAGCTTTCTTT.

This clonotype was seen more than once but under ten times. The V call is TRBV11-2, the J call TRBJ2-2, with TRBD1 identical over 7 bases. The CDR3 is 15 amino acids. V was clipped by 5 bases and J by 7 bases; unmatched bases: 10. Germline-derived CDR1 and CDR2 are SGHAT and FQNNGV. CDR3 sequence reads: CASSVMTGLGGELFF. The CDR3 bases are TGTGCCAGCAGCGTCATGACAGGGCTGGGCGGGGAGCTGTTTTTT.

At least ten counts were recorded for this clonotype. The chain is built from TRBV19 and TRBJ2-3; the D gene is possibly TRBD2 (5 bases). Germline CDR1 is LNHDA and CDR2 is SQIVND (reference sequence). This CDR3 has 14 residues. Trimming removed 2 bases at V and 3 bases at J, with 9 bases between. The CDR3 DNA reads TGTGCCAGTAGTATAAGAGGAGGTACAGATACGCAGTATTTT. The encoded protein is CASSIRGGTDTQYF.

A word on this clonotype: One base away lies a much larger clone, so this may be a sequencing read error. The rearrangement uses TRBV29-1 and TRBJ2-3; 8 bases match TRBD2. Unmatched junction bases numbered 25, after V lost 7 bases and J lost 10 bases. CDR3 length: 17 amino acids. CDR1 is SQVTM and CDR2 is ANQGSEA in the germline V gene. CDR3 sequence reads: CSASEPRTSLIGDAQYF. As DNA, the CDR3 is TGCAGCGCGTCCGAACCCCGGACTAGCCTAATTGGGGATGCGCAGTATTTT.

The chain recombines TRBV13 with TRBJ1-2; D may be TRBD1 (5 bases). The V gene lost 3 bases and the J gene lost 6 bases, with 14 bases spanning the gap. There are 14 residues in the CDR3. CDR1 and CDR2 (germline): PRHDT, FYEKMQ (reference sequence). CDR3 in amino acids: CASSLVGTTDGYTF. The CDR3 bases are TGTGCCAGCAGCTTGGTAGGGACTACAGATGGCTACACCTTC.

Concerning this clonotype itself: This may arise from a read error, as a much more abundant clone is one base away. The CDR3 loop reads CASSLDAYTDTQCF. CDR3 nucleotides: TGTGCCAGCAGTTTGGATGCGTACACAGATACGCAGTGTTTT. The V call is TRBV27, the J call TRBJ2-3; no firm D call. From germline, CDR1 is MNHEY and CDR2 SMNVEV (reference sequence). The CDR3 consists of 14 residues.

The CDR3 DNA is TGTGCCAGCAGTTATTCGAGCGGGGGCCTCTCCTACAATGAGCAGTTCTTC. Amino acid sequence: CASSYSSGGLSYNEQFF. The chain combines TRBV6-2 or TRBV6-3 with TRBJ2-1, with 8 positions matching TRBD2. CDR3 length equals 17 residues. Germline CDR1 and CDR2: MNHEY and SVGEGT. The junction had 7 bases not matched to a gene; V was cut back by 3 bases and J by 0 bases.

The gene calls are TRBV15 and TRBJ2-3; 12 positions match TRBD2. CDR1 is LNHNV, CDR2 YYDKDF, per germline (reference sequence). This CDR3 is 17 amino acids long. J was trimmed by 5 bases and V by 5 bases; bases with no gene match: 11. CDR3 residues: CATSGRRLAGVGDTQYF. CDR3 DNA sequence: TGTGCCACCAGCGGAAGAAGACTAGCGGGAGTGGGAGATACGCAGTATTTT.

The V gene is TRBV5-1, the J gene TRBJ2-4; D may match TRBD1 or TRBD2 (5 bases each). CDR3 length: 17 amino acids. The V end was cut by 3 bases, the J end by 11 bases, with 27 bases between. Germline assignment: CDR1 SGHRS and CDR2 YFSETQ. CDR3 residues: CASSSPIAGPAGDVQYF. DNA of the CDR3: TGCGCCAGCAGCTCCCCTATAGCAGGGCCTGCCGGGGACGTTCAGTACTTC.

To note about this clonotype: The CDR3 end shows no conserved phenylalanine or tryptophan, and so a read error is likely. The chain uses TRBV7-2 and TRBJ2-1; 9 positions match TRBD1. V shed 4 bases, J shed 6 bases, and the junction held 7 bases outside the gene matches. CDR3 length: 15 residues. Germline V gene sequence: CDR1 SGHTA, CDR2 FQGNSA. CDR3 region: CASSSTGTGFNEQFS. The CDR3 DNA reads TGTGCCAGCAGCTCGACCGGGACAGGGTTCAATGAGCAGTTCTCC.

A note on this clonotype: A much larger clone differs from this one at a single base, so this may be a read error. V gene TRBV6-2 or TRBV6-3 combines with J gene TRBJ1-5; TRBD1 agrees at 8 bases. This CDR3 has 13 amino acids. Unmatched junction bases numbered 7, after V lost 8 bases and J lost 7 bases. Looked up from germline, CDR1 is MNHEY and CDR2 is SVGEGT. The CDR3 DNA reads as TGTGCCAGCCGTCAGGGGGCGGTCCAGCCCCAGCATTTT. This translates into CASRQGAVQPQHF.

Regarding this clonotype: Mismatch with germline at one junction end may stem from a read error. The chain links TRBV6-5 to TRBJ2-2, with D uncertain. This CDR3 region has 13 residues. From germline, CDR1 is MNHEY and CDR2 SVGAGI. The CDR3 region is CASSHSPNGELFF. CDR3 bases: TGTGCCAGCAGTCACTCTCCTAATGGGGAGCTGTTTTTT.

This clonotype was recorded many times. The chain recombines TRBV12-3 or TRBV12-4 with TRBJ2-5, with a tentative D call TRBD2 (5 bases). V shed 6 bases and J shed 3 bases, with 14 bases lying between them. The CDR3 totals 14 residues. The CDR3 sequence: CASRPPTAEETQYF. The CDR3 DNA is TGTGCCAGCAGGCCTCCCACAGCGGAAGAGACCCAGTACTTC.

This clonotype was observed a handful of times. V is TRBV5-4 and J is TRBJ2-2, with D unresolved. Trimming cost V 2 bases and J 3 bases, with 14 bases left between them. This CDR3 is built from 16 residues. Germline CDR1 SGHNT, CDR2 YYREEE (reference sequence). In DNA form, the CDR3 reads TGTGCCAGCAGCTTTGGGAACACCCGGGACACCGGGGAGCTGTTTTTT. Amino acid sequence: CASSFGNTRDTGELFF.

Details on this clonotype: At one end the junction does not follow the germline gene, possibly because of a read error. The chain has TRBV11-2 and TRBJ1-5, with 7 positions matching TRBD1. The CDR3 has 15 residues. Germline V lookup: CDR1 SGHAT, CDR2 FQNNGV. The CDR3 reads CASSLDQGGNQSQHF. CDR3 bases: TGTGCCAGCAGCTTAGATCAAGGGGGCAATCAGTCCCAGCATTTT.

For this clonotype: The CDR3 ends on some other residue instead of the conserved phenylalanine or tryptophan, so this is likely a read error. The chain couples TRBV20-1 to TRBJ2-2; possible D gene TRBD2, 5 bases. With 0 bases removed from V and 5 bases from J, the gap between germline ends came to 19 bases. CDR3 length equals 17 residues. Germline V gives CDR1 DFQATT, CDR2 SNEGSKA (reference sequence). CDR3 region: CSARDSAAGLRTGELFL. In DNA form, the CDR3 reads TGCAGTGCTAGAGATTCAGCGGCAGGCCTGAGAACCGGGGAGCTGTTTCTT.

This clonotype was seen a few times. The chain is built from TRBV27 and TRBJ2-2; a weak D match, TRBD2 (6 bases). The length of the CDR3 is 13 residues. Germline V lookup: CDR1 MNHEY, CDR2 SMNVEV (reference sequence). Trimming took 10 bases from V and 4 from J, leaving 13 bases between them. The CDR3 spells CATRLVRTGELFF. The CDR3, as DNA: TGTGCCACCCGACTAGTTCGCACCGGGGAGCTGTTTTTT.

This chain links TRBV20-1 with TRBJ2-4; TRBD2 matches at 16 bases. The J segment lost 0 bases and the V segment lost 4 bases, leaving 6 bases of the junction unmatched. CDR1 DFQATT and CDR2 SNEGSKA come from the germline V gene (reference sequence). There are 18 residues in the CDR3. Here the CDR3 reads CSATGLAGGRGAKNIQYF. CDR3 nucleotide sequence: TGCAGTGCTACGGGACTAGCGGGAGGGCGAGGAGCCAAAAACATTCAGTACTTC.

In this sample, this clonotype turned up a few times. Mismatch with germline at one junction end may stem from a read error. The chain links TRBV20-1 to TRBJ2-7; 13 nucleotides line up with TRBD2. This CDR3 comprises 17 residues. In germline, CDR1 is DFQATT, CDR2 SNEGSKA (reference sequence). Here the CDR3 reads CGALRLAGGKLAYEQYF. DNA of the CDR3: TGCGGTGCTCTTCGACTAGCGGGGGGTAAGCTCGCATACGAGCAGTACTTC.